The rows below give T cell receptor beta chains drawn from one sample of a study of T cells in Graves' hyperthyroidism and ophthalmopathy. Each CDR3 protein gets one entry after TCRdb re-called the multiplex PCR reads with MiXCR. The data hold roughly 570,000 distinct CDR3 sequences, with just over 45% observed a single time. The sequencing sample was made of peripheral blood or thyroid tissue (not recorded which). The receptors here all came from a woman aged 18-29 years with Graves' hyperthyroidism. CDR3s include the opening cysteine and the closing phenylalanine or tryptophan. D genes are given only for firm matches. The size of a clone is reported for some rows only, either as once, few or many, or as a class for expanded clones.

j_gene,abundance,v_gene,d_gene,len,CDR3nt,CDR3aa
TRBJ1-1,many,TRBV25-1,NA,13,TGTGCCAGCAGTGGACAGGTTAGCACTGAAGCTTTCTTT,CASSGQVSTEAFF
TRBJ1-6,many,TRBV6-5,NA,15,TGTGCCAGCAGTTACTCACAGAACTATAATTCACCCCTCCACTTT,CASSYSQNYNSPLHF
TRBJ1-5,many,TRBV4-1,TRBD1,17,TGCGCCAGCAGCCACGGACAGGGGGCGAGAAGCAATCAGCCCCAGCATTTT,CASSHGQGARSNQPQHF
TRBJ2-7,many,TRBV7-9,NA,15,TGTGCCAGCAGCTTTAGATGGGGGCCCACTTACGAGCAGTACTTC,CASSFRWGPTYEQYF
TRBJ1-2,NA,TRBV12-3/TRBV12-4,NA,11,TGTGCCACCCGGGATAACTATGGCTACACCTTC,CATRDNYGYTF
TRBJ2-3,NA,TRBV15,NA,14,TGTGCCACCAGCAGAGGAGGGGGAACAGATATGCAGTATTTT,CATSRGGGTDMQYF
TRBJ2-7,many,TRBV27,TRBD1,12,TGTGCCAGCAGGGGACAGGGCCACGAGCAGTACTTC,CASRGQGHEQYF
TRBJ1-2,NA,TRBV2,NA,15,TGTGCCAGCATTTCTAGCGGGGACGGAAACTATGGCTACACCTTC,CASISSGDGNYGYTF
TRBJ2-5,many,TRBV6-5,NA,11,TGTGCCAGCAACCGCGGAGAGACCCAGTACTTC,CASNRGETQYF
TRBJ1-2,NA,TRBV27,TRBD1,15,TGTGCCAGCAGGCACGGGACAGGGCTCGGCTATGGCTACACCTTC,CASRHGTGLGYGYTF
TRBJ1-1,many,TRBV7-6,NA,15,TGTGCCAGCAGCTTAGCGGCGGGAAAAAACACTGAAGCTTTCTTT,CASSLAAGKNTEAFF
TRBJ1-4,few,TRBV12-3/TRBV12-4,NA,13,TGTGCCAGCAGCCGCAGGACTAATGAAAAACTGTTTTTT,CASSRRTNEKLFF
TRBJ2-5,NA,TRBV10-3,NA,13,TGTGCCATCAGTCAGACTAGTCAAGAGACCCAGTGCTTC,CAISQTSQETQCF
TRBJ1-2,NA,TRBV5-5,TRBD1,14,TGCGCCAGCAGCCACGGGACAGCGCAATATGGCTACACCTTC,CASSHGTAQYGYTF
TRBJ2-6,many,TRBV7-9,TRBD1,19,TGTGCCAGCAGCCCCAGGGTGGACAGGGGAGTGTTTGGGGCCAACGTCCTGACTTTC,CASSPRVDRGVFGANVLTF
TRBJ1-5,many,TRBV19,TRBD1,14,TGTGCCAGTAGGTTTTGGACAGGGGACCAGCCCCAGCATTTT,CASRFWTGDQPQHF